This T cell receptor (beta chain) is from a study of T cell responses to AZD1222 COVID-19 vaccine (TCRdb year 2021). Study-wide context: A total of 230 to 250 trial participants underwent TCR sequencing, of whom 207 had received two doses of AZD1222 and around 25 had received two doses of the MenACWY control vaccine. Enrollment into the trials was organized by age into subgroups of 18-55, 56-69 and 70-plus years, and those subgroups contained approximately 150, 30 and 60 TCR-sequenced participants, respectively. Study-wide conclusions, independent of this receptor: Reportedly, almost half of the unique spike-specific TCRs recognized epitopes lying outside the regions that are mutated in the B.1.351 and B.1.1.7 variants. After two AZD1222 doses, both the breadth and the depth of spike-specific TCRs were significantly higher than at day 0 and than in MenACWY recipients. Vaccine-associated CD4 TCRs spanned the whole spike protein, with dominant responses in regions 160-218 and 743-854. Because no day 14 peak-response samples were available, the repertoires could be characterized only after the peak T cell response. In the small 56-69-year group, the increase in depth fell short of significance, most likely because of low power. Conclusions about previously exposed vaccinees are limited because only a handful of AZD1222 recipients were SARS-CoV-2 seropositive at baseline. Most participants were white British and females outnumbered males, and the authors suggested that clonal diversity may have been underestimated.

V sheds 3 bases and J sheds 9 bases, leaving 10 bases between their ends. From the cysteine through the phenylalanine, the CDR3 covers 11 amino acids. Only the CDR3 DNA is retained, 33 bases long and in frame from the first base. The germline V gene (reference sequence) provides CDR1 GTSNPN and CDR2 SVGIG. The table lists this clone with a few counts. Its antigen remains unidentified. Qualities for individual bases were not recorded, and no much larger clone is one base off. The intended sense of this specimen's time point label: about 28 days (+/-7) after the second vaccine dose. Because spike-specific TCR depth and breadth did not differ between the two schedules, AZD1222 recipients who got a second dose at roughly 4 weeks were pooled with those who got a second dose at roughly 12 weeks. Vaccinee samples were obtained from the UK trials COV001 and COV002, which included a single-blind randomized controlled phase 2/3 trial of AZD1222 (ChAdOx1 nCoV-19) in healthy adults. For TCRbeta chain sequencing, PBMC samples from trial participants were taken at day 0 and at day 28 after the second dose.

The CDR3 regions of human TCRbeta chains were analyzed by immunosequencing. As for how the authors treated the data: Repertoire TCRs were checked for matches against a reference library of SARS-CoV-2-specific TCRs that had been generated using the MIRA antigen-specificity platform. Breadth was defined as the fraction of unique TCRs that were SARS-CoV-2-associated. Depth was defined as the fraction of total T cells that were SARS-CoV-2-associated. Using the MIRA data, each spike-specific TCR was assigned both to the spike region to which the TCR was reactive and to a CD4 or CD8 class. Log10-transformed breadth and depth values were compared by one-way ANOVA with Sidak's multiple comparisons tests. As stored in TCRdb, this immuneACCESS dataset retains in-frame rearrangements with V and J assigned. A fraction of the clones does not appear; measured against another copy, unresolved V genes explain less than half of the discrepancy, and the remainder lacks a known reason. V, J and clone size derive from that table, while D and trimming were established from the DNA sequence. This sample gives about 160,000 clones in total; 70% to 90% of them show up just once. The leading ten clones occupy 4% to 5.5% of the sample.

Recombination linked TRBV30 to TRBJ2-3; tentative D gene TRBD1, with 5 bases matching. Sequencing used peripheral blood, obtained 28 days after the second AZD1222 dose. This sequence was found in an adult who received the AZD1222 COVID-19 vaccine. At the DNA level, the sequence is TGTGCCTGGAGCAGACCAGGGACGCAGTATTTT. Translated, it gives CAWSRPGTQYF.